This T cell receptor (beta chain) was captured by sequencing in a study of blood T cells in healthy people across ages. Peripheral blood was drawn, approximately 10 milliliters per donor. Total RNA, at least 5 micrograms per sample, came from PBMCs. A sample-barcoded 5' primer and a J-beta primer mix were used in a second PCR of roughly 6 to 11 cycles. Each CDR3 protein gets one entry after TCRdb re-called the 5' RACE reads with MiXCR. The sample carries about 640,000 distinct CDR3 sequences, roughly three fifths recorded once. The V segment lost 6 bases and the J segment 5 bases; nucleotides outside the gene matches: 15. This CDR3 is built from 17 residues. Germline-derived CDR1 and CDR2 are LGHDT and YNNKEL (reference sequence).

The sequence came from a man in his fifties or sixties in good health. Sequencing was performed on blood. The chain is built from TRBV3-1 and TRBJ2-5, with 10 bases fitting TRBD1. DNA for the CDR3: TGTGCCAGCAGTCCAAGCGACAGGGGGCTTTCTCGGGAGACCCAGTACTTC. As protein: CASSPSDRGLSRETQYF.